This T cell receptor (beta chain) was retrieved from a study of early T cells in non-severe SARS-CoV-2 infection. Study overall: Chains from this unsorted whole-blood bulk RNA could not be paired. Study results and limitations: Missing private and CD4 specificities, VDJdb matching favored anti-spike CD8 responses.

Individual cDNA molecules each received unique molecular identifiers attached to them. Using its own MiXCR run on the 5' RACE reads, TCRdb lists one record per CDR3 protein. The data hold some 77,000 distinct CDR3 sequences, with more than 10% observed a single time. V shed 2 bases and J shed 8 bases, with 22 bases lying between them. In germline, CDR1 is SGHNT, CDR2 YYREEE (reference sequence). The CDR3 extends over 16 amino acids. This clonotype showed up just a few times. Its target is not known. The clonotype was recovered from an adult who was a healthcare worker with PCR-confirmed SARS-CoV-2 infection or an uninfected control (not recorded which). The sequenced sample consisted of whole blood. J is TRBJ1-2 and V is TRBV5-4, with D maybe TRBD1 (5 bases). CDR3 nucleotides: TGTGCCAGCAGCTTCCCATCCGCCGGGACGCCCAACGGCTACACCTTC. It yields the protein CASSFPSAGTPNGYTF.